This note documents a single T cell receptor beta chain sequence. Its cognate antigen is unknown. Template switching with 5'RACE generated the TCR cDNA and added a universal primer site and UMIs. TCRdb re-called the 5' RACE reads through MiXCR, storing one row per CDR3 protein. The sample contains 300,000 to 450,000 distinct CDR3 sequences, 7% to 9% of which appear only once. The data originate from a study of T cells after yellow fever vaccination. Study results and caveats: Subsequent to the booster, the majority of primary-vaccination clones reappeared (around 97% CD4, 70% to 90% CD8).

Germline CDR1 is SEHNR and CDR2 is FQNEAQ (reference sequence). After removal of 3 bases from V and 1 base from J, the junction contained 3 bases not matched to a gene. The CDR3 runs to 16 residues. Material: PBMCs, obtained about 41 days after the first yellow fever vaccination. This chain connects TRBV7-9 to TRBJ2-2; TRBD1 agrees at 9 bases. The sequence was collected from a man between 18 and 29 years old who received the YFV17D yellow fever vaccine. The CDR3 coding sequence is TGTGCCAGCAGCTTGACAGGGGGGGTGAACACCGGGGAGCTGTTTTTT. Residues: CASSLTGGVNTGELFF.